This paragraph reports one T cell receptor beta chain. Antigen unknown. CDR1 is ENHRY, CDR2 SYGVKD, per germline. V dropped 3 bases and J dropped 6; count of bases not matched to a gene: 3. The CDR3 is 13 amino acids. This entry belongs to a study of shared clonotypes between healthy human individuals. Study at large: Every donor yielded three CD4 naive, three CD4 memory, two CD8 naive and one CD8 memory plate. Study outcomes and limitations: The study found about 5% of naive CD4 clonotypes shared across a handful of donors.

Only CD45RO-negative cells positively selected for CCR7 counted as naive CD8 cells, so terminally differentiated effector memory CD45RA+ cells were excluded. Produced via immunoSEQ multiplex PCR; TCRdb's table is partial and in-frame only. The repertoire holds about 2 million clones, with roughly 94% as singletons. The chain couples TRBV10-3 to TRBJ2-7; 9 bases are a match to TRBD1. The TCR originated in a man aged 18 to 35 in good health. Sequenced sample: naive CD8+ T cells sorted from blood. Written as DNA, the CDR3 is TGTGCCATCAGTGAACAGGGGGCTGGCGAGCAGTACTTC. This sequence encodes CAISEQGAGEQYF.